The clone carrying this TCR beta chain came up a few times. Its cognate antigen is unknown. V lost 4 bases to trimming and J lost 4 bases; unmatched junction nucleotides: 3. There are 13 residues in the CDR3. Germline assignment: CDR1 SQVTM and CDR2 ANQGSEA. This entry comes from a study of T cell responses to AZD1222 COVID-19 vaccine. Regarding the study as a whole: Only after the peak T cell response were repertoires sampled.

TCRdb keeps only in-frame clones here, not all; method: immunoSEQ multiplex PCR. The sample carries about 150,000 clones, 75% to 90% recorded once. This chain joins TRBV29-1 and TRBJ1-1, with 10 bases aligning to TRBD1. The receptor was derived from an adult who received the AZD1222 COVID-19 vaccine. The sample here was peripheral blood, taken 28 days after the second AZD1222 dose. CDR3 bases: TGCAGCGTTGTCCGGACAGGGGGCACTGAAGCTTTCTTT. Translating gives CSVVRTGGTEAFF.